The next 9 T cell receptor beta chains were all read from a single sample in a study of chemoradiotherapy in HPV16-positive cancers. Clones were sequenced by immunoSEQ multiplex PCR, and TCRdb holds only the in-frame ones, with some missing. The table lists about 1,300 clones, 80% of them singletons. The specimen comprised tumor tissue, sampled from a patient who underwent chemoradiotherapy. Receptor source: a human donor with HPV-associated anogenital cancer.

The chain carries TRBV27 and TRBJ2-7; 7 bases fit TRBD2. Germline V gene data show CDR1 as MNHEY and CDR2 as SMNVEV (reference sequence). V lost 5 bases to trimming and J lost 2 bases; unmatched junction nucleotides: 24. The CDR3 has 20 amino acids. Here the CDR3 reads CASSPRIWAGLLADPYEQYF. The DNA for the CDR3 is TGTGCCAGCAGTCCTCGAATCTGGGCAGGGTTGCTAGCGGACCCCTACGAGCAGTACTTC.

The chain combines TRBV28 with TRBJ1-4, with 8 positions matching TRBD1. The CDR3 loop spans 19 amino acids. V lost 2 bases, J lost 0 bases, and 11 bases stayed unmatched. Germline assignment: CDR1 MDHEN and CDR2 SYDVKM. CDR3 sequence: CASSLPLGQGGATNEKLFF. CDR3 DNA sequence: TGTGCCAGCAGTTTACCCCTCGGACAGGGAGGCGCAACTAATGAAAAACTGTTTTTT.

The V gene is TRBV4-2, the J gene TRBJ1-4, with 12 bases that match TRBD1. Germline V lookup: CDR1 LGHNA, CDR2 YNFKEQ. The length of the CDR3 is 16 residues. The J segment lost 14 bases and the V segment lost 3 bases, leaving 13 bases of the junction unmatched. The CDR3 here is CASSQWDRGPTGWLFF. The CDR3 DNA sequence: TGTGCCAGCAGCCAGTGGGACAGGGGGCCGACGGGATGGCTGTTTTTT.

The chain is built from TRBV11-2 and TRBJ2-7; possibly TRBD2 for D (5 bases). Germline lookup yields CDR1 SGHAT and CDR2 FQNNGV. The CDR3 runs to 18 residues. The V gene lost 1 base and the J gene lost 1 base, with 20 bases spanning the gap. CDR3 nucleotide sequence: TGTGCCAGCAGCTTAGTACTCATGACTGGTCTAGCATCCTACGAGCAGTACTTC. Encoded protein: CASSLVLMTGLASYEQYF.

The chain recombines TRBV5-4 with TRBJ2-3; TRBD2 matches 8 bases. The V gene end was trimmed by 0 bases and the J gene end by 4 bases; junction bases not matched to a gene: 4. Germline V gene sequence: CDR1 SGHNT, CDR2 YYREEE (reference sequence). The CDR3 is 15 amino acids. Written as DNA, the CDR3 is TGTGCCAGCAGCTTGGGGGCGGGAGGAGCAGATACGCAGTATTTT. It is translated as CASSLGAGGADTQYF. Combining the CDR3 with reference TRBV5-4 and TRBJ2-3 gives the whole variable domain ETGVTQSPTHLIKTRGQQVTLRCSSQSGHNTVSWYQQALGQGPQFIFQYYREEENGRGNFPPRFSGLQFPNYSSELNVNALELDDSALYLCASSLGAGGADTQYFGPGTRLTVL.

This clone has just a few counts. The DNA of the CDR3 is TGTGCCAGCAGTAGGACTCGGGGGTTTGGAAACACCATATATTTT. Protein sequence: CASSRTRGFGNTIYF. The chain couples TRBV6-5 to TRBJ1-3; D possibly corresponds to TRBD1 (5 bases). Trimming pared 5 bases from V and 3 bases from J, leaving 14 bases between. The V gene's germline CDR1 is MNHEY and CDR2 SVGAGI. The CDR3 is made up of 15 amino acids.

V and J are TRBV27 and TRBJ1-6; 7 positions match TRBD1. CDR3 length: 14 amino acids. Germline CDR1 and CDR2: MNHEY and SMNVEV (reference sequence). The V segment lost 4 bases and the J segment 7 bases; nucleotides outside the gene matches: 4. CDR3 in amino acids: CASSSPGQNSPLHF. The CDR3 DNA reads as TGTGCCAGCAGTTCCCCGGGACAGAATTCACCCCTCCACTTT.

CDR3 loop: CASSSTSGRGDEQYF. The CDR3 coding sequence is TGTGCCAGCAGCTCGACTAGCGGGAGGGGAGACGAGCAGTACTTC. The chain links TRBV7-2 to TRBJ2-7; 14 bases are shared with TRBD2. There are 15 residues in the CDR3. The germline V gene has CDR1 SGHTA and CDR2 FQGNSA. Trimming took 4 bases from V and 5 from J; bases not matched to a gene: 4. The full variable domain, in which reference TRBV7-2 and TRBJ2-7 provide the parts outside the CDR3, is GAGVSQSPSNKVTEKGKDVELRCDPISGHTALYWYRQSLGQGLEFLIYFQGNSAPDKSGLPSDRFSAERTGGSVSTLTIQRTQQEDSAVYLCASSSTSGRGDEQYFGPGTRLTVT.

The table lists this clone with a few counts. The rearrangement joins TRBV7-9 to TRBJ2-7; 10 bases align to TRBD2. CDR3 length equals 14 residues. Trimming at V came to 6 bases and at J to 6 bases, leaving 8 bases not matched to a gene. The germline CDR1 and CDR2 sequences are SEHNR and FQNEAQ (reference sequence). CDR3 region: CASSHTAGGGEQYF. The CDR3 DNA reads TGTGCCAGCAGTCATACAGCGGGAGGGGGCGAGCAGTACTTC.